This TCR beta chain appears in the sequencing data of a study of cytomegalovirus exposure and HLA in healthy donors. In the PCR, 60 Vbeta and 13 Jbeta primers were used. This table comes from immunoSEQ multiplex PCR, and its TCRdb copy is limited to in-frame clones, with some not included. This repertoire shows under 120,000 clones, just under 75% found once; its top ten account for 2.6%. Germline V gene data show CDR1 as SGHRS and CDR2 as YFSETQ. This CDR3 comprises 15 residues. V usage is TRBV5-1 and J usage is TRBJ2-5; 7 positions match TRBD2. The tail of the sequence fits TRBJ2-7 better, so the J call may be wrong. The sample consisted of PBMCs. This receptor was taken from a man aged 50-59 years in good health and CMV-seropositive. The CDR3 DNA follows: TGCGCCAGCAGCTTCGCTAGCGGTAGAATGTACGAGCAGTACTTC. This sequence encodes CASSFASGRMYEQYF.